One sample yielded the 7 T cell receptor beta chains listed below, sequenced in a study of blood T cell repertoires in COVID-19. This table comes from immunoSEQ multiplex PCR, and its TCRdb copy is limited to in-frame clones, with some not included. The table lists about 280,000 clones, about 88% of them singletons. The sample was peripheral blood. Receptor source: a woman under 40 with COVID-19, enrolled during active disease.

V is TRBV6-6 and J is TRBJ1-1; D gene unclear. Germline V gene lookup returns CDR1 MNHNY and CDR2 SVGAGI (reference sequence). This CDR3 has 13 residues. Trimming cost V 10 bases and J 4 bases, with 16 bases left between them. This CDR3 reads CATQSSPGTEAFF. DNA for the CDR3: TGTGCCACCCAATCCTCCCCGGGCACTGAAGCTTTCTTT.

The V and J genes are TRBV28 and TRBJ1-6; 7 bases are shared with TRBD1. Germline loops: CDR1 MDHEN, CDR2 SYDVKM. With V trimmed by 6 bases and J by 7 bases, 9 bases remained unmatched. There are 15 residues in the CDR3. The CDR3 DNA is TGTGCCAGCAGCCGCCGGGCAGGGGGAAATTCACCCCTCCACTTT. It yields the protein CASSRRAGGNSPLHF.

The chain is built from TRBV7-2 and TRBJ2-3; the D is unclear. The germline CDR1 and CDR2 sequences are SGHTA and FQGNSA. Trimming stripped 8 bases from V and 2 bases from J, with 8 bases between. The CDR3 consists of 12 residues. The CDR3 DNA reads TGTGCCAGCGGCATGGCCACAGATACGCAGTATTTT. It specifies CASGMATDTQYF.

The rearrangement links TRBV4-1 to TRBJ1-2; 7 bases agree with TRBD1. The germline gives CDR1 MGHRA, CDR2 YSYEKL. V was pared by 6 bases and J by 4 bases, with 8 bases of the junction left unmatched. The CDR3 has 14 residues. The CDR3 is CASRGGTASYGYTF. The DNA for the CDR3 is TGCGCCAGCAGAGGCGGGACAGCCAGCTATGGCTACACCTTC.

V gene TRBV2 combines with J gene TRBJ1-3, with D unresolved. CDR1 is SNHLY and CDR2 is FYNNEI in the germline V gene. Trimming left V 2 bases short and J 3 bases short, with 8 bases between. The CDR3 contains 14 residues. As DNA, the CDR3 is TGTGCCAGCAGTGAAACCAGACTTGGAAACACCATATATTTT. Protein product: CASSETRLGNTIYF.

This rearrangement joins TRBV6-5 to TRBJ1-6; 7 bases agree with TRBD1. The germline CDR1 and CDR2 sequences are MNHEY and SVGAGI. Trimming cost V 6 bases and J 11 bases; bases outside gene matches: 7. The CDR3 covers 13 residues. CDR3 sequence (DNA): TGTGCCAGCAGAAGACAGGGTGCACCACCCCTCCACTTT. This codes for CASRRQGAPPLHF.

The sample holds a few counts of this clone. The chain is built from TRBV28 and TRBJ2-7; D is perhaps TRBD1 (6 bases). Trimming pared 5 bases from V and 4 bases from J, leaving 15 bases between. The length of the CDR3 is 14 residues. CDR1 and CDR2 from the germline V gene are MDHEN and SYDVKM. In nucleotides, the CDR3 is TGTGCCAGCAGTCCCACCGCACAGGGTTACGAGCAGTACTTC. Translation: CASSPTAQGYEQYF.